This note documents a single T cell receptor beta chain sequence. The V segment lost 4 bases and the J segment 0 bases; nucleotides outside the gene matches: 5. Germline V gene lookup returns CDR1 SEHNR and CDR2 FQNEAQ (reference sequence). The CDR3 spans 16 residues. These data come from a study of T cell changes during pregnancy in multiple sclerosis. Generated by immunoSEQ multiplex PCR, the TCRdb table keeps only in-frame clones and is missing some. The data hold 70,000 or so clones, with about nine tenths observed a single time. The V gene is TRBV7-9, the J gene TRBJ2-2, with 7 nucleotides matching TRBD1. This receptor was identified in a female donor with multiple sclerosis, enrolled in a pregnancy study. The source material was CD4+ T cells from peripheral blood mononuclear cells, sampled after pregnancy. CDR3 loop: CASSSRTGSNTGELFF. The CDR3 nucleotides are TGTGCCAGCAGCTCCAGGACAGGCTCGAACACCGGGGAGCTGTTTTTT.